These 4 T cell receptor beta chains originate from one sample sequenced in a study of blood T cell repertoires in COVID-19. Generated by immunoSEQ multiplex PCR, the TCRdb table keeps only in-frame clones and is missing some. The table lists about 440,000 clones, around 88% of them singletons. Specimen: peripheral blood. Source of these receptors: a woman in her forties or fifties with COVID-19, enrolled during active disease.

The chain carries TRBV6-2 or TRBV6-3 and TRBJ1-5; TRBD1 agrees at 7 bases. J was trimmed by 0 bases and V by 4 bases; bases with no gene match: 6. The CDR3 extends over 16 amino acids. From germline, CDR1 is MNHEY and CDR2 SVGEGT. The CDR3 DNA reads as TGTGCCAGCAGTTCCCCGGACAGGCATAGCAATCAGCCCCAGCATTTT. Translated, it gives CASSSPDRHSNQPQHF.

Comment on this clone: This CDR3 is also generated by other DNA sequences in the sample. V usage is TRBV11-2 and J usage is TRBJ2-7; TRBD2 agrees at 7 bases. The ends lost 1 base at V and 3 bases at J; junction bases unmatched: 3. The V gene's germline CDR1 is SGHAT and CDR2 FQNNGV. The CDR3 is made up of 14 amino acids. This CDR3 is CASSLAGGNYEQYF. The CDR3 DNA reads as TGTGCCAGCAGCTTAGCCGGGGGGAACTACGAGCAGTACTTC.

CDR3 loop: CASSLSGFGNQPQHF. CDR3 DNA sequence: TGTGCCAGCAGTCTCAGTGGTTTCGGCAATCAGCCCCAGCATTTT. This chain connects TRBV2 to TRBJ1-5; D unresolved. The CDR3 contains 15 residues. V was shortened by 5 bases and J by 2 bases, with 13 bases between the two germline ends. In germline, CDR1 is SNHLY, CDR2 FYNNEI.

The rearrangement joins TRBV9 to TRBJ2-3; possibly TRBD2 for D (6 bases). The germline CDR1 and CDR2 sequences are SGDLS and YYNGEE. This CDR3 comprises 14 residues. Trimming left V 0 bases short and J 3 bases short, with 8 bases between. CDR3 amino acids: CASSVDRGTDTQYF. CDR3 DNA sequence: TGTGCCAGCAGCGTAGATCGGGGGACAGATACGCAGTATTTT.